The sequence of this T cell receptor (beta chain) was determined in a study of T cells after posttransplantation cyclophosphamide. Germline CDR1 is MNHNS and CDR2 is SASEGT. V shed 1 base and J shed 7 bases, with 14 bases lying between them. This CDR3 comprises 16 residues. Profiled with immunoSEQ multiplex PCR; TCRdb holds only in-frame clones, not every one. There are tens of thousands of clones in the sample, none observed a single time. The clonotype was recovered from a man in his forties in good health, CMV-negative, and a related stem cell transplant donor. Sample: PBMCs. The chain employs TRBV6-1 and TRBJ1-6; possibly TRBD1 for D (6 bases). DNA for the CDR3: TGTGCCAGCAGTGAAGTTTCGGGACAAGGGAATTCACCCCTCCACTTT. Translating gives CASSEVSGQGNSPLHF.